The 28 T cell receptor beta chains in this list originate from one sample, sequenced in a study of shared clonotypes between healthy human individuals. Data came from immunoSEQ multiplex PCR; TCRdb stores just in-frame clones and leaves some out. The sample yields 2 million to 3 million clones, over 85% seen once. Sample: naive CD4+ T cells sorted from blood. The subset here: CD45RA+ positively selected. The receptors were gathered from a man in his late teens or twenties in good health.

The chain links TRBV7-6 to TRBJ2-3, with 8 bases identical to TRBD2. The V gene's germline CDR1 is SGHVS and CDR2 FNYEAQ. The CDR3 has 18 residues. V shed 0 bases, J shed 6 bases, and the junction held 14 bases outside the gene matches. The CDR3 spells CASSLARPGLDPRDTQYF. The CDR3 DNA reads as TGTGCCAGCAGCTTAGCTCGCCCGGGACTAGACCCGCGCGATACGCAGTATTTT.

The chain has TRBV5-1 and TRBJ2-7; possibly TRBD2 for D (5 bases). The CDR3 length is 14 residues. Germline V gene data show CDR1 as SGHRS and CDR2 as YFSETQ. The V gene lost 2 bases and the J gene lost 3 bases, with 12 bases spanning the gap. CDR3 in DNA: TGCGCCAGCAGCTTCCGAGGGAGCTACTACGAGCAGTACTTC. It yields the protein CASSFRGSYYEQYF.

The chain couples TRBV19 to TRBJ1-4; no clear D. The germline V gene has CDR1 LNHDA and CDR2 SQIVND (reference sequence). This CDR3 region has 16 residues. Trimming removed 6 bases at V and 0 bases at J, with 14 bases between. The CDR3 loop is CASRTSGGATNEKLFF. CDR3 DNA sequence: TGTGCCAGTAGAACGTCCGGCGGGGCAACTAATGAAAAACTGTTTTTT.

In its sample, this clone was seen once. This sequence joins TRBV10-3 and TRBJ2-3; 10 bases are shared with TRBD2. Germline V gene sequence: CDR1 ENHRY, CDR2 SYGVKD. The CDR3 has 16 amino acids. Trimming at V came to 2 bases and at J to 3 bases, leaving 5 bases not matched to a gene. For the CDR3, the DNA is TGTGCCATCAGTGAGAGTAGCGGGGGGCAAACAGATACGCAGTATTTT. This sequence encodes CAISESSGGQTDTQYF.

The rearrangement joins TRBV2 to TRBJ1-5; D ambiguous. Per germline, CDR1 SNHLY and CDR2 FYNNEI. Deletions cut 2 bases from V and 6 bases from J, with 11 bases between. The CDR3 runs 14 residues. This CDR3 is CASSENTTPQPQHF. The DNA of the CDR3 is TGTGCCAGCAGTGAAAACACAACCCCTCAGCCCCAGCATTTT.

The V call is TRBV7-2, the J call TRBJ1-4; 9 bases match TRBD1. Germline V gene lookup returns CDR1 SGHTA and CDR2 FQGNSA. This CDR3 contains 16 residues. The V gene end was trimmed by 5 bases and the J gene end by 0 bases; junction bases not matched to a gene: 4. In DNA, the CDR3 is TGTGCCAGCAGCCCTAGGACAGGGGCAACTAATGAAAAACTGTTTTTT. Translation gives CASSPRTGATNEKLFF.

The CDR3 DNA reads as TGTGCCAGCAGTGAAGCGCTCTTAGCGGGAGTTGAGACCCAGTACTTC. Protein: CASSEALLAGVETQYF. This chain uses TRBV6-1 with TRBJ2-5; 9 positions match TRBD2. The ends lost 0 bases at V and 5 bases at J; junction bases unmatched: 7. Germline V gene lookup returns CDR1 MNHNS and CDR2 SASEGT. The CDR3 length is 16 residues.

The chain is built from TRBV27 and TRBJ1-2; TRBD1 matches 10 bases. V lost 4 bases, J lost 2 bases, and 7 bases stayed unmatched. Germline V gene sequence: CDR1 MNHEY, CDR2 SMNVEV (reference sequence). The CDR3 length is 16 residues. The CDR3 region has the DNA TGTGCCAGCAGTTCCGCTAGGACAGGGGGGAACTATGGCTACACCTTC. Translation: CASSSARTGGNYGYTF.

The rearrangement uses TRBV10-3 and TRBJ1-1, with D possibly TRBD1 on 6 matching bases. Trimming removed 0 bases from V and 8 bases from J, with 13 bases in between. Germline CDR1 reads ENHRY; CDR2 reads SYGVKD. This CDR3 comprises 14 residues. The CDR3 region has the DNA TGTGCCATCAGTGAGTCAGGAGGGGGTGGCGAAGCTTTCTTT. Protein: CAISESGGGGEAFF.

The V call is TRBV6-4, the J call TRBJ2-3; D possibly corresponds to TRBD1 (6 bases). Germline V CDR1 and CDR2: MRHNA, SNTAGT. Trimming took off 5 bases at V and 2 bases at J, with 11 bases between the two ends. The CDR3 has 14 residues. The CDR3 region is CASSLTGNTDTQYF. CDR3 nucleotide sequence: TGTGCCAGCAGTTTGACAGGCAACACAGATACGCAGTATTTT.

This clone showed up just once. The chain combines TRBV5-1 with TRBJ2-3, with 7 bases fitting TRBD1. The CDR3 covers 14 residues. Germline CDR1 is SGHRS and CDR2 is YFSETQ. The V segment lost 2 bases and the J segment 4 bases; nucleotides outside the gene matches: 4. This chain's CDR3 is CASSFGDRADTQYF. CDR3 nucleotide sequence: TGCGCCAGCAGCTTCGGTGACAGGGCAGATACGCAGTATTTT.

The CDR3 DNA reads TGTGCCAGCAGTTACTCGGCGGGATATAATGAGCAGTTCTTC. Translated: CASSYSAGYNEQFF. V usage is TRBV6-6 and J usage is TRBJ2-1, with a tentative D call TRBD2 (6 bases). Germline CDR1 and CDR2: MNHNY and SVGAGI (reference sequence). The CDR3 spans 14 residues. V lost 0 bases, J lost 7 bases, and 10 bases lay in between.

CDR3 sequence (DNA): TGCGCCAGCAGCTCCCTAGCGGGAGCCACAGATACGCAGTATTTT. It translates to CASSSLAGATDTQYF. The chain combines TRBV5-1 with TRBJ2-3; TRBD2 aligns across 10 bases. V shed 3 bases and J 2 bases; nucleotides not matched to a gene: 3. Germline CDR1 reads SGHRS; CDR2 reads YFSETQ. CDR3 size: 15 residues. Supplemented by reference TRBV5-1 and TRBJ2-3, the full variable domain reads KAGVTQTPRYLIKTRGQQVTLSCSPISGHRSVSWYQQTPGQGLQFLFEYFSETQRNKGNFPGRFSGRQFSNSRSEMNVSTLELGDSALYLCASSSLAGATDTQYFGPGTRLTVL.

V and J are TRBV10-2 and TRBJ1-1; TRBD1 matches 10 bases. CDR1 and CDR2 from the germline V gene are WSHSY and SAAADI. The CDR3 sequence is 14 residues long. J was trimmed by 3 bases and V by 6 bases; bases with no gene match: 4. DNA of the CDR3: TGCGCCAGCAGCCGACAGGGGGCGGACACTGAAGCTTTCTTT. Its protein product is CASSRQGADTEAFF.

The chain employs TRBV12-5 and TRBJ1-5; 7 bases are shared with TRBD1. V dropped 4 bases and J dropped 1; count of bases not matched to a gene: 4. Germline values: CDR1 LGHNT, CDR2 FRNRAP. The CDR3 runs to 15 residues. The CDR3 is CASGSDRTSNQPQHF. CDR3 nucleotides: TGTGCTAGTGGTTCGGACAGGACCAGCAATCAGCCCCAGCATTTT.

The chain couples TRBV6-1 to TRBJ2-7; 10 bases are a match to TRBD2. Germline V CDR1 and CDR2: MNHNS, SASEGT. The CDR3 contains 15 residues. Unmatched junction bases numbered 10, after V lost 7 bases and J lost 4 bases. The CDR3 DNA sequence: TGTGCCAGCACCCTTAGCGGGGGGACCACGTACGAGCAGTACTTC. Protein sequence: CASTLSGGTTYEQYF.

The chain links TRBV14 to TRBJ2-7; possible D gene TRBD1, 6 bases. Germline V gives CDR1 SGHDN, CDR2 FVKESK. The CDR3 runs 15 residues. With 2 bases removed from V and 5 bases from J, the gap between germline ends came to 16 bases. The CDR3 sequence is CASSQSRTGQNEQYF. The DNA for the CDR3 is TGTGCCAGCAGCCAAAGCAGAACAGGGCAAAACGAGCAGTACTTC.

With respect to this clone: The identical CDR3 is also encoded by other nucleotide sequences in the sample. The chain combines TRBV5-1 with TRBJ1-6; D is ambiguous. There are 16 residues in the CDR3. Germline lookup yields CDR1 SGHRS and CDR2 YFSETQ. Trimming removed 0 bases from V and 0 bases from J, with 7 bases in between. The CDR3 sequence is CASSLGRSSYNSPLHF. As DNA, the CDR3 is TGCGCCAGCAGCTTGGGAAGGAGCTCCTATAATTCACCCCTCCACTTT. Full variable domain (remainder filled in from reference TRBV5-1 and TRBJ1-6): KAGVTQTPRYLIKTRGQQVTLSCSPISGHRSVSWYQQTPGQGLQFLFEYFSETQRNKGNFPGRFSGRQFSNSRSEMNVSTLELGDSALYLCASSLGRSSYNSPLHFGNGTRLTVT.

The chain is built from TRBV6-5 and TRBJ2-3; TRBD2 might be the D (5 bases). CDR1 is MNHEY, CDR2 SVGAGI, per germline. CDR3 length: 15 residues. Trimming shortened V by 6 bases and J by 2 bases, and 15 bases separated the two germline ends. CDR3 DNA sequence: TGTGCCAGCAGGTCCGTGGGGAGTTTCACAGATACGCAGTATTTT. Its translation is CASRSVGSFTDTQYF.

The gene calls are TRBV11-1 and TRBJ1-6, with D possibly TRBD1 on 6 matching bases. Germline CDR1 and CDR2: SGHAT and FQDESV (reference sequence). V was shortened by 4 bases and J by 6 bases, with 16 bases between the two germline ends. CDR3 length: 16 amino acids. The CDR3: CASSSGRGGPNSPLHF. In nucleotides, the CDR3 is TGTGCCAGCAGCTCTGGACGGGGGGGGCCTAATTCACCCCTCCACTTT.

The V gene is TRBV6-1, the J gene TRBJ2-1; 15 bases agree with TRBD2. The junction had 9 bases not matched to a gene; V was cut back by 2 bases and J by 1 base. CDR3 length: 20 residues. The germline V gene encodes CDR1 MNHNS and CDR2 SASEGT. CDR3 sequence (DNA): TGTGCCAGCAGTGAATCATTTTGGGGACTAGCGGGAGGTTCCTACAATGAGCAGTTCTTC. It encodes CASSESFWGLAGGSYNEQFF.

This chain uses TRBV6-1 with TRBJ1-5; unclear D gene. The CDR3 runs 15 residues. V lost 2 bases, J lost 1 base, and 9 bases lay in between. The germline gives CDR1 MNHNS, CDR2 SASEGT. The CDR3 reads CASSEFGGSNQPQHF. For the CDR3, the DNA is TGTGCCAGCAGTGAATTCGGCGGGAGCAATCAGCCCCAGCATTTT.

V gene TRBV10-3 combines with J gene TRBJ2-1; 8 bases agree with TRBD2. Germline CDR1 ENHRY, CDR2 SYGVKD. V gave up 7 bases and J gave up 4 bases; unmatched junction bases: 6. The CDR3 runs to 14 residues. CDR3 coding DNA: TGTGCCATCAACGCGGGAGGTGGGTACAATGAGCAGTTCTTC. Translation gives CAINAGGGYNEQFF.

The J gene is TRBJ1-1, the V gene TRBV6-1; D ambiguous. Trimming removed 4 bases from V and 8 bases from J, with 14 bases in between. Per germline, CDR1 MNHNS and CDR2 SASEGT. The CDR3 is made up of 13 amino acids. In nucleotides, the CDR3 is TGTGCCAGCAGTGGGGGAAGAACCATGGAAGCTTTCTTT. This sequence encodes CASSGGRTMEAFF.

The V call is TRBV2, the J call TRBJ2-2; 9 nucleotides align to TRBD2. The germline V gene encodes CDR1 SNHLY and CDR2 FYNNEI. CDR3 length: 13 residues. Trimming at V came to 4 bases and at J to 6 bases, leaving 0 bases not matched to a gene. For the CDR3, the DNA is TGTGCCAGCAGTGGGACTAGCGCCGGGGAGCTGTTTTTT. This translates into CASSGTSAGELFF.

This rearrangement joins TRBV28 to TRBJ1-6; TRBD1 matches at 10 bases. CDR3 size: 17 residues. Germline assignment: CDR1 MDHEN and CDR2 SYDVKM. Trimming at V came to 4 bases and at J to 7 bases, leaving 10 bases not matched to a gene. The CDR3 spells CASSSIRQGARNSPLHF. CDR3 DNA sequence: TGTGCCAGCAGTTCTATCCGACAGGGGGCTAGGAATTCACCCCTCCACTTT. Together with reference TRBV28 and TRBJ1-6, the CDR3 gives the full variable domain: DVKVTQSSRYLVKRTGEKVFLECVQDMDHENMFWYRQDPGLGLRLIYFSYDVKMKEKGDIPEGYSVSREKKERFSLILESASTNQTSMYLCASSSIRQGARNSPLHFGNGTRLTVT.

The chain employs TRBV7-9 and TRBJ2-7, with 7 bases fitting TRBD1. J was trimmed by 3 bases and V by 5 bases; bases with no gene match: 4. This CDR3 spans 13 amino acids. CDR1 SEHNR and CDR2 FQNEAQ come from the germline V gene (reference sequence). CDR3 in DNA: TGTGCCAGCAGCATAGGACAGGTCTACGAGCAGTACTTC. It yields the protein CASSIGQVYEQYF.

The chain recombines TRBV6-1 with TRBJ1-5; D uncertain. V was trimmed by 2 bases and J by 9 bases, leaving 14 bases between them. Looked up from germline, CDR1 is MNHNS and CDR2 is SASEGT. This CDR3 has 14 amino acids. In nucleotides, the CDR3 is TGTGCCAGCAGTGAATTAATCGGGGAGAGGCCCCAGCATTTT. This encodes CASSELIGERPQHF.